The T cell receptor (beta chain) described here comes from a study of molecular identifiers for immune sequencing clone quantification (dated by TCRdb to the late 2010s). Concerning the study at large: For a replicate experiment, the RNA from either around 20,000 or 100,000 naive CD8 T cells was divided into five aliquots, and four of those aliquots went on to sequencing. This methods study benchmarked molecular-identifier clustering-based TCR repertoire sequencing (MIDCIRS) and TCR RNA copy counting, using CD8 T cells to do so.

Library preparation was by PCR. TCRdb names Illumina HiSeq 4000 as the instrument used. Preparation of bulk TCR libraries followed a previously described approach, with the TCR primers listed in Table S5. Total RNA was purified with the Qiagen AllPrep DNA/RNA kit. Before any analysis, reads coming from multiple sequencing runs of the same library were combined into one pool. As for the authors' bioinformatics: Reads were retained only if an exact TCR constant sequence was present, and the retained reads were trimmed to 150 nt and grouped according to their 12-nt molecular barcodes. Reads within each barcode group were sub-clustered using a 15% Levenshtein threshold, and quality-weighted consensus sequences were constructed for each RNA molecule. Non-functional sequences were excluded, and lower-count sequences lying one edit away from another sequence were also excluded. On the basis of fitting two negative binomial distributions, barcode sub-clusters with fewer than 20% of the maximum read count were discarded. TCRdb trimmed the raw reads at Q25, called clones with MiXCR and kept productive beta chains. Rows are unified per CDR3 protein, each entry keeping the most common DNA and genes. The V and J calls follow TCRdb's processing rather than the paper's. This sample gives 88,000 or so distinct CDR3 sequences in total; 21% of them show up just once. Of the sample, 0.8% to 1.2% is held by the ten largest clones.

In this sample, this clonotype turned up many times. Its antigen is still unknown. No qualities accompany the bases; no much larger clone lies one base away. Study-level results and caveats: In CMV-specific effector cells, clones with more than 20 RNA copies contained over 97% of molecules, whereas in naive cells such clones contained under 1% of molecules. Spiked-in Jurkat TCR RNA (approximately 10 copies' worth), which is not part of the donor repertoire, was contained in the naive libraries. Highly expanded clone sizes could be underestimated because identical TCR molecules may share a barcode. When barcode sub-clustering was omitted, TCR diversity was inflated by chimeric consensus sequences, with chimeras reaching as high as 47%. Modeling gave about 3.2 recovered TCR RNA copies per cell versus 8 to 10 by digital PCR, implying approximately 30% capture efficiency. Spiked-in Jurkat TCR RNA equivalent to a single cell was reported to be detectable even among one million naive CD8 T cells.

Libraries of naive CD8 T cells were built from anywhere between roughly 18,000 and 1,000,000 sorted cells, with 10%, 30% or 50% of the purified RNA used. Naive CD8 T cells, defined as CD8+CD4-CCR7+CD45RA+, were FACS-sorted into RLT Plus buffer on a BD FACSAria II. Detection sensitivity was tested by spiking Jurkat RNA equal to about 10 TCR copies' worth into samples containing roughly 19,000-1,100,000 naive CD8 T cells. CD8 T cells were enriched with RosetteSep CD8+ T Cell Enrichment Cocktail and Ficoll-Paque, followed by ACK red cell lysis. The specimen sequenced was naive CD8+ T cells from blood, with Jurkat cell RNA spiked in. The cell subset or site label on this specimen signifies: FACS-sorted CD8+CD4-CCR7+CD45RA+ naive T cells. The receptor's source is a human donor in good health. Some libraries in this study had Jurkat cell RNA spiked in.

Here the CDR3 is given as CASSLGGGPSTDTQYF. The base sequence is TGTGCCAGCAGCTTAGGAGGGGGCCCTAGCACAGATACGCAGTATTTT. The chain joins TRBV11-2 to TRBJ2-3; 7 bases in between match TRBD1. Including cysteine and phenylalanine, the CDR3 has 16 amino acids. Only the CDR3 part of the read is kept: 48 bases, read in frame from the first base. V ends up 1 base short and J 0 bases short, with an unmatched junction base count of 4. The CDR1 and CDR2 encoded by the germline V gene are SGHAT and FQNNGV. With all but the CDR3 taken from the reference TRBV11-2 and TRBJ2-3 genes, the full variable domain is: EAGVAQSPRYKIIEKRQSVAFWCNPISGHATLYWYQQILGQGPKLLIQFQNNGVVDDSQLPKDRFSAERLKGVDSTLKIQPAKLEDSAVYLCASSLGGGPSTDTQYFGPGTRLTVL.